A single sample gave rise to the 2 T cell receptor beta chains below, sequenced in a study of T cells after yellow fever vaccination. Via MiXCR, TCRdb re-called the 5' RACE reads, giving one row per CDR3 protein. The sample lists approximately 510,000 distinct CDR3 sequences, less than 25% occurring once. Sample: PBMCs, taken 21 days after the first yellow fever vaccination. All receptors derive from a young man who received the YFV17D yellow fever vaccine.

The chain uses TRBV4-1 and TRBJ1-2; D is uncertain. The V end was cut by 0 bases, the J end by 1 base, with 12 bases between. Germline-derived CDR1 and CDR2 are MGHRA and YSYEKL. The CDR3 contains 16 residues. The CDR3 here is CASSQERAGNNYGYTF. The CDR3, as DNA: TGCGCCAGCAGCCAAGAAAGGGCGGGAAATAACTATGGCTACACCTTC.

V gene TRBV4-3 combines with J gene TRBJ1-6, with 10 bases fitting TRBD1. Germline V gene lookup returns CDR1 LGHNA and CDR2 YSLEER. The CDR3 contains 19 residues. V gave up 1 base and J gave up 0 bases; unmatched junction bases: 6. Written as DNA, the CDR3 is TGCGCCAGCAGCCAAGCGAGACAGGGGGCCTTCTCCTATAATTCACCCCTCCACTTT. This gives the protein CASSQARQGAFSYNSPLHF.